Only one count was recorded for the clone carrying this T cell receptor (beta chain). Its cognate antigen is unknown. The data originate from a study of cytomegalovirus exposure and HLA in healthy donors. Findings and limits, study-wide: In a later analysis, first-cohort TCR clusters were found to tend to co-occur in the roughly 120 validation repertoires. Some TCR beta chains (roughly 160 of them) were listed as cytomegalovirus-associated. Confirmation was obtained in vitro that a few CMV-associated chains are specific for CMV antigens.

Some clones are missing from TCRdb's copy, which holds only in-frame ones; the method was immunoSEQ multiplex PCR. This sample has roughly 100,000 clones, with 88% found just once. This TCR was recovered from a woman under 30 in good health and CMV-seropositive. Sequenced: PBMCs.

The CDR3 nucleotides are TGTGCCAGCAGCCACGAGGGACACAAAGCTAACTATGGCTACACCTTC. This encodes CASSHEGHKANYGYTF. The chain joins TRBV6-6 to TRBJ1-2, with D perhaps TRBD1 (6 bases). V was clipped by 6 bases and J by 0 bases, with 17 bases between them. The V gene's germline CDR1 is MNHNY and CDR2 SVGAGI (reference sequence). The CDR3 totals 16 residues.